Detailed here is one T cell receptor (beta chain). The sample comes from a study of shared clonotypes between healthy human individuals. TCRdb's copy holds only in-frame clones and misses some; the assay was immunoSEQ multiplex PCR. The table records about 2,200,000 clones, roughly 91% of them present only once. Terminally differentiated effector memory CD45RA+ cells were excluded from the naive CD8 cells, which were CD45RO-negative and positively selected for CCR7. The germline CDR1 and CDR2 sequences are SGHDN and FVKESK. The V gene end was trimmed by 3 bases and the J gene end by 2 bases; junction bases not matched to a gene: 3. There are 16 residues in the CDR3.

What was sequenced was naive CD8+ T cells from PBMCs. The chain employs TRBV14 and TRBJ2-3; 12 bases match TRBD2. This receptor was taken from a man younger than 35 in good health. Some clones in this sample may be carry-over from other donors' samples. In DNA, the CDR3 is TGTGCCAGCAGCCAGCTAGCGGGAGGGCCCACAGATACGCAGTATTTT. This translates into CASSQLAGGPTDTQYF.